The 30 T cell receptor beta chains presented below share a single source sample, sequenced in a study of CD8+ T cells in alopecia areata. RNA extraction was followed by reverse transcription into cDNA, which acted as the sequencing template. Clones were sequenced by immunoSEQ multiplex PCR, and TCRdb holds only the in-frame ones, with some missing. The data show 150,000 to 250,000 clones, nearly 60% seen once. Treatment: oral pan-JAK inhibitor, 5-10 mg twice daily. The material sequenced was CD4+ T cells sorted from blood, taken at week 24, from a patient treated with tofacitinib. The receptors stem from a human donor with alopecia areata.

This clone was counted only a few times. The rearrangement joins TRBV4-3 to TRBJ2-3, with 9 bases fitting TRBD2. This CDR3 region has 16 residues. Per germline, CDR1 LGHNA and CDR2 YSLEER. Germline trimming cut 1 base from V and 5 bases from J; bases unmatched to any gene: 7. The CDR3 is CASSQGAGGPGDTQYF. CDR3 in DNA: TGCGCCAGCAGCCAAGGCGCGGGGGGGCCGGGAGATACGCAGTATTTT.

This clone was counted between two and nine times. The gene calls are TRBV19 and TRBJ1-1; 7 bases agree with TRBD1. With V trimmed by 10 bases and J by 0 bases, 8 bases remained unmatched. The CDR3 totals 14 residues. CDR1 LNHDA and CDR2 SQIVND come from the germline V gene (reference sequence). This chain's CDR3 is CATSRGHLNTEAFF. DNA for the CDR3: TGTGCCACATCGAGGGGGCACCTGAACACTGAAGCTTTCTTT. Supplemented by reference TRBV19 and TRBJ1-1, the full variable domain reads DGGITQSPKYLFRKEGQNVTLSCEQNLNHDAMYWYRQDPGQGLRLIYYSQIVNDFQKGDIAEGYSVSREKKESFPLTVTSAQKNPTAFYLCATSRGHLNTEAFFGQGTRLTVV.

The rearrangement joins TRBV4-1 to TRBJ2-1; 8 bases align to TRBD2. Unmatched junction bases numbered 2, after V lost 0 bases and J lost 1 base. This CDR3 has 16 amino acids. Germline loops: CDR1 MGHRA, CDR2 YSYEKL. This CDR3 is CASSQDRGGSYNEQFF. DNA of the CDR3: TGCGCCAGCAGCCAAGATCGGGGGGGGTCCTACAATGAGCAGTTCTTC.

This chain uses TRBV11-2 with TRBJ2-1, with D possibly being TRBD1 or TRBD2 (5 bases each). V lost 0 bases to trimming and J lost 0 bases, with 12 bases between them. This CDR3 has 17 residues. Germline-derived CDR1 and CDR2 are SGHAT and FQNNGV. CDR3 in DNA: TGTGCCAGCAGCTTAGAAGGGTGGGGACGCTCCTACAATGAGCAGTTCTTC. It codes for CASSLEGWGRSYNEQFF.

This clone was seen a handful of times. The chain is built from TRBV10-3 and TRBJ2-3; 14 nucleotides line up with TRBD2. The CDR3 runs to 15 residues. V gave up 9 bases and J gave up 4 bases; unmatched junction bases: 6. Germline V gives CDR1 ENHRY, CDR2 SYGVKD. The CDR3 loop is CAISLTSGRADTQYF. CDR3 DNA: TGTGCCATTTCTCTGACTAGCGGGAGGGCAGATACGCAGTATTTT.

The chain couples TRBV28 to TRBJ2-7, with 8 bases identical to TRBD1. Germline CDR1 reads MDHEN; CDR2 reads SYDVKM. Germline trimming cut 4 bases from V and 5 bases from J; bases unmatched to any gene: 10. The CDR3 sequence is 15 residues long. For the CDR3, the DNA is TGTGCCAGCAGTTATCCGGGACAGGAGCAGGACGAGCAGTACTTC. Its translation is CASSYPGQEQDEQYF. Together with reference TRBV28 and TRBJ2-7, the CDR3 gives the full variable domain: DVKVTQSSRYLVKRTGEKVFLECVQDMDHENMFWYRQDPGLGLRLIYFSYDVKMKEKGDIPEGYSVSREKKERFSLILESASTNQTSMYLCASSYPGQEQDEQYFGPGTRLTVT.

The genes are TRBV7-6 and TRBJ2-5, with D unresolved. This CDR3 comprises 12 residues. V was shortened by 5 bases and J by 5 bases, with 9 bases between the two germline ends. Per the germline V gene, CDR1 is SGHVS and CDR2 is FNYEAQ. CDR3 DNA: TGTGCCAGCAGCCCAATGGGGGAGACCCAGTACTTC. Translation gives CASSPMGETQYF.

The genes are TRBV7-9 and TRBJ2-3; D remains ambiguous. CDR3 size: 14 residues. Trimming stripped 1 base from V and 2 bases from J, with 7 bases between. CDR1 is SEHNR and CDR2 is FQNEAQ in the germline V gene (reference sequence). DNA of the CDR3: TGTGCCAGCAGCTTAGAAGCCGTCACAGATACGCAGTATTTT. Encoded protein: CASSLEAVTDTQYF.

This rearrangement joins TRBV29-1 to TRBJ2-3; D ambiguous. Germline CDR1 is SQVTM and CDR2 is ANQGSEA. CDR3 length equals 13 residues. Between the trimmed V and J ends, which lost 3 bases and 0 bases, there was a span of 7 bases. The CDR3 spells CSVDYGSTDTQYF. DNA of the CDR3: TGCAGCGTTGATTACGGCAGCACAGATACGCAGTATTTT.

V is TRBV28 and J is TRBJ2-3; D gene uncertain. This CDR3 spans 13 amino acids. V was trimmed by 5 bases and J by 6 bases, leaving 12 bases between them. The germline gives CDR1 MDHEN, CDR2 SYDVKM. CDR3 region: CASSPDPRDTQYF. As DNA, the CDR3 is TGTGCCAGCAGTCCTGACCCCCGGGATACGCAGTATTTT.

The chain carries TRBV7-2 and TRBJ1-1; no clear D gene. The CDR3 runs 13 residues. Trimming cost V 1 base and J 2 bases, with 5 bases left between them. Germline V gene sequence: CDR1 SGHTA, CDR2 FQGNSA. The CDR3 sequence: CASSLGANTEAFF. The DNA of the CDR3 is TGTGCCAGCAGCTTAGGTGCTAACACTGAAGCTTTCTTT.

The gene calls are TRBV6-5 and TRBJ1-2, with no clear D. The CDR3 is made up of 12 amino acids. V lost 5 bases and J lost 0, with 4 bases in between. Looked up from germline, CDR1 is MNHEY and CDR2 is SVGAGI. The DNA of the CDR3 is TGTGCCAGCAGTCCAACTAACTATGGCTACACCTTC. Translation: CASSPTNYGYTF.

Turning to this clone: This same CDR3 is encoded by further DNA sequences in the sample. The rearrangement links TRBV5-1 to TRBJ2-7; TRBD1 matches at 9 bases. V shed 4 bases and J 3 bases; nucleotides not matched to a gene: 5. CDR3 length: 14 residues. The germline V gene encodes CDR1 SGHRS and CDR2 YFSETQ. The CDR3 coding sequence is TGCGCCAGCAGCCCGCCGGGACAGGGCTACGAGCAGTACTTC. Protein product: CASSPPGQGYEQYF.

This clone has only one observation. The chain is built from TRBV5-1 and TRBJ2-7, with D perhaps TRBD2 (6 bases). Germline V gene lookup returns CDR1 SGHRS and CDR2 YFSETQ. The CDR3 is 14 residues long. V was cut by 4 bases and J by 5 bases, with 16 bases left in between. In nucleotides, the CDR3 is TGCGCCAGCAGCGGGAAAGGAGGGAACGACGAGCAGTACTTC. Its protein is CASSGKGGNDEQYF.

The J gene is TRBJ2-5, the V gene TRBV9; either TRBD1 or TRBD2 may fit D (6 bases each). Trimming cost V 0 bases and J 5 bases, with 14 bases left between them. In germline, CDR1 is SGDLS, CDR2 YYNGEE. CDR3 length: 15 residues. CDR3 protein: CASSVATGGSETQYF. CDR3 sequence (DNA): TGTGCCAGCAGCGTAGCTACCGGGGGCAGTGAGACCCAGTACTTC.

The chain joins TRBV5-1 to TRBJ2-5; D perhaps matches TRBD2 (6 bases). Germline CDR1 and CDR2: SGHRS and YFSETQ. V lost 2 bases to trimming and J lost 5 bases, with 13 bases between them. The CDR3 extends over 14 amino acids. CDR3 nucleotides: TGCGCCAGCAGCTTACTACTAGCTAAGGAGACCCAGTACTTC. Its protein product is CASSLLLAKETQYF.

V usage is TRBV6-5 and J usage is TRBJ1-1; D is uncertain. The CDR3 consists of 13 residues. Germline loops: CDR1 MNHEY, CDR2 SVGAGI. V was cut by 5 bases and J by 0 bases, with 7 bases left in between. The CDR3 here is CASSRVMNTEAFF. The CDR3 DNA reads as TGTGCCAGCAGTCGGGTTATGAACACTGAAGCTTTCTTT.

This clone has more than one count but fewer than ten. The J gene is TRBJ1-1, the V gene TRBV5-4; 10 nucleotides agree with TRBD1. Germline assignment: CDR1 SGHNT and CDR2 YYREEE (reference sequence). The length of the CDR3 is 15 residues. V shed 4 bases, J shed 6 bases, and the junction held 9 bases outside the gene matches. For the CDR3, the DNA is TGTGCCAGCAGCGCGGGACAGGGGCTACTCTCTGAAGCTTTCTTT. Translated, it gives CASSAGQGLLSEAFF.

J is TRBJ2-3 and V is TRBV18; no clear D gene. The CDR3 sequence is 14 residues long. Germline CDR1 reads KGHSH; CDR2 reads LQKENI. Trimming removed 2 bases from V and 2 bases from J, with 8 bases in between. CDR3 loop: CASSPTAYTDTQYF. CDR3 in DNA: TGTGCCAGCTCACCAACAGCGTACACAGATACGCAGTATTTT.

The chain uses TRBV7-2 and TRBJ2-7, with a possible D match to TRBD1 (5 bases). The V gene lost 5 bases and the J gene lost 1 base, with 12 bases spanning the gap. The CDR3 totals 14 residues. Germline V gene sequence: CDR1 SGHTA, CDR2 FQGNSA. CDR3 loop: CASSDHGQSYEQYF. As DNA, the CDR3 is TGTGCCAGCAGCGACCACGGACAATCCTACGAGCAGTACTTC.

This chain joins TRBV5-1 and TRBJ2-5, with TRBD1 matching 7 bases. CDR3 length: 14 amino acids. The germline V gene has CDR1 SGHRS and CDR2 YFSETQ. Unmatched junction bases numbered 5, after V lost 3 bases and J lost 3 bases. CDR3: CASSSLTGEETQYF. CDR3 DNA sequence: TGCGCCAGCAGCTCGCTCACAGGGGAAGAGACCCAGTACTTC. Drawing the rest from reference TRBV5-1 and TRBJ2-5, the complete variable domain is KAGVTQTPRYLIKTRGQQVTLSCSPISGHRSVSWYQQTPGQGLQFLFEYFSETQRNKGNFPGRFSGRQFSNSRSEMNVSTLELGDSALYLCASSSLTGEETQYFGPGTRLLVL.

The chain recombines TRBV28 with TRBJ1-2; perhaps TRBD1 as D (6 bases). Trimming took 5 bases from V and 4 from J, leaving 14 bases between them. Per germline, CDR1 MDHEN and CDR2 SYDVKM. This CDR3 has 14 residues. CDR3 nucleotides: TGTGCCAGCAGTCGGCAAGGGACATTCTATGGCTACACCTTC. This encodes CASSRQGTFYGYTF.

The chain employs TRBV30 and TRBJ2-3, with 7 bases aligning to TRBD2. With 5 bases clipped from V and 6 bases from J, the junction kept 11 bases outside the gene matches. Germline V gene data show CDR1 as GTSNPN and CDR2 as SVGIG (reference sequence). The CDR3 sequence is 14 residues long. The CDR3 reads CAWQTPAGADTQYF. The CDR3 DNA sequence: TGTGCCTGGCAAACTCCCGCGGGAGCCGATACGCAGTATTTT.

The chain joins TRBV7-2 to TRBJ2-3; perhaps TRBD1 as D (6 bases). The germline V and J ends were trimmed by 0 bases and 5 bases, with 12 bases remaining between them. CDR1 is SGHTA and CDR2 is FQGNSA in the germline V gene. The length of the CDR3 is 15 residues. In DNA, the CDR3 is TGTGCCAGCAGCTTAGCGTCAGGGGACCGAGATACGCAGTATTTT. It translates to CASSLASGDRDTQYF.

This clone turned up a few times. This sequence joins TRBV19 and TRBJ2-5; D gene ambiguous. The CDR3 consists of 12 residues. V was trimmed by 3 bases and J by 1 base, leaving 3 bases between them. CDR1 LNHDA and CDR2 SQIVND come from the germline V gene (reference sequence). CDR3 in DNA: TGTGCCAGTAGTATCGCCCAAGAGACCCAGTACTTC. Translation gives CASSIAQETQYF.

The rearrangement uses TRBV27 and TRBJ1-2; D unclear. The V end was cut by 3 bases, the J end by 8 bases, with 16 bases between. The CDR3 consists of 14 residues. Germline V gene data show CDR1 as MNHEY and CDR2 as SMNVEV (reference sequence). The CDR3 DNA sequence: TGTGCCAGCAGTTTTGGTCCCGGAATCGGAGGCTACACCTTC. It codes for CASSFGPGIGGYTF.

The J gene is TRBJ2-5, the V gene TRBV7-2; D is ambiguous. Germline values: CDR1 SGHTA, CDR2 FQGNSA. The CDR3 is 14 amino acids. With 5 bases removed from V and 1 base from J, the gap between germline ends came to 11 bases. The CDR3, as DNA: TGTGCCAGCAGCCCGCAGTTGGTCCAAGAGACCCAGTACTTC. It yields the protein CASSPQLVQETQYF.

The chain links TRBV5-4 to TRBJ2-6; 8 nucleotides match TRBD1. The germline CDR1 and CDR2 sequences are SGHNT and YYREEE (reference sequence). The CDR3 totals 17 residues. With 4 bases clipped from V and 1 base from J, the junction kept 7 bases outside the gene matches. The CDR3 region has the DNA TGTGCCAGCAGCCCTGGACAGGGCGTGTCTGGGGCCAACGTCCTGACTTTC. Protein product: CASSPGQGVSGANVLTF.

This chain links TRBV6-6 with TRBJ1-5; D may be TRBD1 (6 bases). This CDR3 spans 15 amino acids. Germline V CDR1 and CDR2: MNHNY, SVGAGI (reference sequence). The germline V and J ends were trimmed by 3 bases and 3 bases, with 12 bases remaining between them. The CDR3 nucleotides are TGTGCCAGCAGTTATCGGACAGTTGACAATCAGCCCCAGCATTTT. Protein: CASSYRTVDNQPQHF.

The rearrangement links TRBV4-1 to TRBJ2-2; D is undetermined. This CDR3 has 14 residues. Per germline, CDR1 MGHRA and CDR2 YSYEKL. V lost 1 base and J lost 5, with 8 bases in between. The CDR3: CASSQADLTGELFF. CDR3 nucleotide sequence: TGCGCCAGCAGCCAAGCGGACCTAACCGGGGAGCTGTTTTTT.